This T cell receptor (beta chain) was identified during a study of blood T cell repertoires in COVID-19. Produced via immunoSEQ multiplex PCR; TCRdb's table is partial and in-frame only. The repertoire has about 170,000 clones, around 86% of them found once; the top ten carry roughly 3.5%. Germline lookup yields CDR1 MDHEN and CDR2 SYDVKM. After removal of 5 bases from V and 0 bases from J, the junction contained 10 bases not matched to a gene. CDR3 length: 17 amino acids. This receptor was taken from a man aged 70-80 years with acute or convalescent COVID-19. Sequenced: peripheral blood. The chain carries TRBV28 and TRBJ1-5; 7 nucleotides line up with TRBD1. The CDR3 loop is CASSPWQGGYSNQPQHF. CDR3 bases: TGTGCCAGCAGTCCGTGGCAGGGGGGTTATAGCAATCAGCCCCAGCATTTT.